The rows below give T cell receptor beta chains drawn from one sample of a study of blood T cell repertoires in COVID-19. Profiled with immunoSEQ multiplex PCR; TCRdb holds only in-frame clones, not every one. The sample contains roughly 30,000 clones, 85% to 90% of which appear only once. The sequencing sample was made of peripheral blood. These receptors came from a human donor in a cohort sampled during active COVID-19. CDR3s include the opening cysteine and the closing phenylalanine or tryptophan. A D gene is named only where the DNA matches it firmly. The size of a clone is reported for some rows only, either as once, few or many, or as a class for expanded clones.

V	D	J	size	DNA	CDR3
TRBV24-1	TRBD1	TRBJ2-3	once	TGTGCCACCAGTGATTTGCCCGGACAGGGAGTCTCTACGCAGTATTTT	CATSDLPGQGVSTQYF
TRBV2	-	TRBJ1-2	-	TGTGCCAGCAGCTGGCCTTCCGGGAATGGCTACACCTTC	CASSWPSGNGYTF
TRBV29-1	-	TRBJ1-2	-	TGCAGCGTTGACCCGGGACTCTTTGGCTACACCTTC	CSVDPGLFGYTF
TRBV2	TRBD2	TRBJ2-7	few	TGTGCCAGCAGCGTCGGGGGGGATCCGGTCTACGAGCAGTACTTC	CASSVGGDPVYEQYF
TRBV12-3/TRBV12-4	-	TRBJ2-5	-	TGTGCCAGCAGGCTTACTAGGGAAGGGACCCAGTACTTC	CASRLTREGTQYF
TRBV7-9	TRBD1	TRBJ1-6	medium-sized	TGTGCCAGCAGCTTCGGACAGGGGTTCTATAATTCACCCCTCCACTTT	CASSFGQGFYNSPLHF
TRBV7-8	TRBD1	TRBJ2-2	-	TGTGCCAGCAGCTTCGGGACAGCGAACACCGGGGAGCTGTTTTTT	CASSFGTANTGELFF
TRBV18	-	TRBJ1-5	-	TGTGCCAGCTCACCGTACAGGGAAAGCAATCAGCCCCAGCATTTT	CASSPYRESNQPQHF
TRBV14	-	TRBJ2-3	-	TGTGCCAGCAGCCCTCGCGATCACACAGATACGCAGTATTTT	CASSPRDHTDTQYF
TRBV4-3	TRBD2	TRBJ2-3	once	TGCGCCAGCAGCCAAGACAGGACTAGCGGGGGAATTTTGGTGCAGTATTTT	CASSQDRTSGGILVQYF
TRBV13	-	TRBJ2-7	-	TGTGCCAGCAGCTTACGCTCCTACGAGCAGTACTTC	CASSLRSYEQYF
TRBV10-3	TRBD2	TRBJ2-1	-	TGTGCCATCAGTGAGGAAGCGGGGGGCGGGGATGAGCAGTTCTTC	CAISEEAGGGDEQFF
TRBV7-9	TRBD1	TRBJ1-2	-	TGTGCCAGCAACCTGGCACAGGGGGGCTATGGCTACACCTTC	CASNLAQGGYGYTF
TRBV11-3	-	TRBJ2-5	-	TGTGCCAGCAGCCTTTGGCCTAGAGCTCAAGAGACCCAGTACTTC	CASSLWPRAQETQYF
TRBV7-8	-	TRBJ1-6	-	TGTGCCAGCAGCCGCCAGGGGTTTGCACCCCTCCACTTT	CASSRQGFAPLHF
TRBV19	TRBD1	TRBJ1-5	-	TGTGCCAGTAGTATAGACCGATTGCAGGGGGCGAGCAATCAGCCCCAGCATTTT	CASSIDRLQGASNQPQHF
TRBV5-5	-	TRBJ1-5	few	TGTGCCAGCAGCTTGGAGCAGGGTTTTCAGCCCCAGCATTTT	CASSLEQGFQPQHF
TRBV24-1	-	TRBJ2-7	-	TGTGCCACCAGTGATGGGAGAACGTGGGGCGAGCAGTACTTC	CATSDGRTWGEQYF
TRBV11-2	TRBD2	TRBJ2-1	-	TGTGCCAGCAGCGCGGGACTACCACGCTTCAATGAGCAGTTCTTC	CASSAGLPRFNEQFF
TRBV27	-	TRBJ1-2	-	TGTGCCAGCAGCCTGCTCGGGGCGGGGGTTTATGGCTACACCTTC	CASSLLGAGVYGYTF
TRBV4-1	-	TRBJ1-4	-	TGCGCCAGCAGCCAAGGGCGGGGGGCTAATGAAAAACTGTTTTTT	CASSQGRGANEKLFF
TRBV6-6	-	TRBJ2-3	-	TGTGCCAGCAGTTACTCGAGAGGTACGCAGTATTTT	CASSYSRGTQYF
TRBV2	TRBD1	TRBJ2-2	-	TGTGCCAGCAAAGGGACAGGAAACGGGGAGCTGTTTTTT	CASKGTGNGELFF
TRBV21-1	-	TRBJ2-7	once	TGTGCCAACAGGGGAGGGGGAGCCAAAGAGCAGTACTTC	CANRGGGAKEQYF
TRBV12-3/TRBV12-4	-	TRBJ2-1	-	TGTGCCAGCAGTTTCAGGAGGGAGCAGTTCTTC	CASSFRREQFF
TRBV18	TRBD1	TRBJ2-7	-	TGTGCCAGCTCACCGGGACAGCACTCCTACGAGCAGTACTTC	CASSPGQHSYEQYF
TRBV19	TRBD1	TRBJ1-1	-	TGTGCCAGTAGTATTGGACAGGGGAACACTGAAGCTTTCTTT	CASSIGQGNTEAFF
TRBV13	-	TRBJ2-1	-	TGTGCCAGCAGCGCCAACCTTGGGGCGAGGCTCTTC	CASSANLGARLF
TRBV5-4	-	TRBJ2-1	few	TGTGCCAGCAGCCCCGACAGTTCCTCCTACAATGAGCAGTTCTTC	CASSPDSSSYNEQFF
TRBV28	-	TRBJ2-3	-	TGTGCCAGCCTTTCTAGGGGGGGGGCGGAAGATACGCAGTATTTT	CASLSRGGAEDTQYF
TRBV27	-	TRBJ1-2	-	TGTGCCAGCAGTTTATTGCCCCGGACTGATGGCTACACCTTC	CASSLLPRTDGYTF
TRBV29-1	-	TRBJ1-2	-	TGCAGCGTTGAAGATCGTCAGGGGCGCTTAGTTAATGGCTACACCTTC	CSVEDRQGRLVNGYTF
TRBV7-2	-	TRBJ2-5	-	TGTGCCAGCAGCTTTGCACGGGGGGAGACCCAGTACTTC	CASSFARGETQYF